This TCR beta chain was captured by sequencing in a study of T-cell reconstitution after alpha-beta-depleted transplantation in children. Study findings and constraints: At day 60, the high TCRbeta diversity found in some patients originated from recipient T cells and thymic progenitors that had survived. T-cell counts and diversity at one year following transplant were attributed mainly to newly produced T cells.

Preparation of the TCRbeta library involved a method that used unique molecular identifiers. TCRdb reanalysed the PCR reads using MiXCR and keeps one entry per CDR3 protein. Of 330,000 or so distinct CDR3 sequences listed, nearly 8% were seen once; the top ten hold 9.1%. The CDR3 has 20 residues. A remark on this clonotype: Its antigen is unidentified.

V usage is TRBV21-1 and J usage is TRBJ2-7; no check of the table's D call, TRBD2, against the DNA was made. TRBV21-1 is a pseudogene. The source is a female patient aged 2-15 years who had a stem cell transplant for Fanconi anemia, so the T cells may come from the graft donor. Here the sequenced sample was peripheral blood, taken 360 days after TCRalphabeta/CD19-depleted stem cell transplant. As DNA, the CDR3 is TGTGCCAGCACCTCGGGGAAGTCCGGGACTAGCGGGAGGAACTCCTACGAGCAGTACTTC. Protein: CASTSGKSGTSGRNSYEQYF.